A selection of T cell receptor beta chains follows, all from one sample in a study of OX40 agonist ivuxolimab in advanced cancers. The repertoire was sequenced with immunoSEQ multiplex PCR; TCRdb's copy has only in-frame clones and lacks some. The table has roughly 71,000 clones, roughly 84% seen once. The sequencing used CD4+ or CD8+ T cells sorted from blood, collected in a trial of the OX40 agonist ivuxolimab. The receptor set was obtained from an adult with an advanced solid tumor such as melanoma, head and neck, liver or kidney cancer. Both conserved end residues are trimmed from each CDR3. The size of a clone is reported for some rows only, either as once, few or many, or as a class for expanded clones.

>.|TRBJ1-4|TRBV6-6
ASSYFTGQLNEKLF
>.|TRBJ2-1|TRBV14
ASSLLAGGGNEQF
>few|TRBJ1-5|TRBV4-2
ASSRGADYSNQPQH
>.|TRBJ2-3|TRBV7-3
ASSLQRGGTDTQY
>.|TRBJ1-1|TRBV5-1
ASSLEPNTEAF
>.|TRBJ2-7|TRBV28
ASSPTRQGPSGEQY
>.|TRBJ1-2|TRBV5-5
ASSLNPGQGCT
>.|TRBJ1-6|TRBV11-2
ASSFVINSPLH
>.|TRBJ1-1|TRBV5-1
ASSLGEGHRGTEAF
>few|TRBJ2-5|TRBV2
ASSWEREYSETQY